Following are 10 T cell receptor beta chains from one sample sequenced in a study of blood T cell repertoires in COVID-19. Profiled with immunoSEQ multiplex PCR; TCRdb holds only in-frame clones, not every one. The data hold roughly 100,000 clones, with 75% to 85% observed a single time. Sequencing used peripheral blood. The receptors come from a man aged 55 to 70 with acute or convalescent COVID-19.

The genes are TRBV4-1 and TRBJ1-1; perhaps TRBD1 as D (5 bases). V lost 0 bases to trimming and J lost 1 base, with 9 bases between them. The CDR3 is 15 residues long. Germline CDR1 reads MGHRA; CDR2 reads YSYEKL. CDR3 protein: CASSQDQGRNTEAFF. DNA of the CDR3: TGCGCCAGCAGCCAAGATCAGGGTAGGAACACTGAAGCTTTCTTT.

The chain links TRBV19 to TRBJ1-2, with D possibly matching TRBD1 (5 bases). The germline gives CDR1 LNHDA, CDR2 SQIVND (reference sequence). There are 12 residues in the CDR3. V lost 8 bases, J lost 4 bases, and 11 bases lay in between. The CDR3 reads CASEDRGYGYTF. The CDR3 region has the DNA TGTGCCAGTGAAGACAGAGGCTATGGCTACACCTTC.

The rearrangement uses TRBV30 and TRBJ2-7, with TRBD1 matching over 9 bases. V lost 5 bases, J lost 7 bases, and 12 bases stayed unmatched. Germline V gives CDR1 GTSNPN, CDR2 SVGIG (reference sequence). The CDR3 length is 14 residues. The CDR3 sequence is CAWAPGTGLLEQYF. For the CDR3, the DNA is TGTGCCTGGGCCCCCGGGACAGGGCTTTTGGAGCAGTACTTC.

This chain uses TRBV11-2 with TRBJ2-7; 13 nucleotides match TRBD2. Germline values: CDR1 SGHAT, CDR2 FQNNGV. J was trimmed by 3 bases and V by 3 bases; bases with no gene match: 8. This CDR3 is 17 amino acids long. The CDR3: CASSFGTSGIPYYEQYF. CDR3 in DNA: TGTGCCAGCAGCTTCGGGACTAGCGGGATCCCCTACTACGAGCAGTACTTC.

This chain uses TRBV5-1 with TRBJ2-7, with a tentative D call TRBD1 (6 bases). Germline V lookup: CDR1 SGHRS, CDR2 YFSETQ. V was pared by 4 bases and J by 2 bases, with 13 bases between. This CDR3 is built from 14 residues. The CDR3 nucleotides are TGCGCCAGCAGCAAGACAGGCCCAACCTACGAGCAGTACTTC. This codes for CASSKTGPTYEQYF.

The chain combines TRBV4-2 with TRBJ2-7, with 12 bases fitting TRBD2. The CDR3 contains 17 residues. The V segment lost 1 base and the J segment 0 bases; nucleotides outside the gene matches: 4. The germline CDR1 and CDR2 sequences are LGHNA and YNFKEQ. CDR3 region: CASSQGTSGAISYEQYF. The DNA for the CDR3 is TGTGCCAGCAGCCAAGGGACTAGCGGGGCAATCTCCTACGAGCAGTACTTC.

This clone showed up just once. In nucleotides, the CDR3 is TGTGCCAGTAGTATTTCGACAGACTTCTACACTGAAGCTTTCTTT. Translated: CASSISTDFYTEAFF. This rearrangement joins TRBV19 to TRBJ1-1; the D gene is possibly TRBD1 (5 bases). The CDR3 covers 15 residues. Germline V gene lookup returns CDR1 LNHDA and CDR2 SQIVND (reference sequence). V was cut by 3 bases and J by 3 bases, with 14 bases left in between.

This clone was seen more than once but under ten times. The rearrangement joins TRBV30 to TRBJ1-5; no firm D call. V lost 8 bases to trimming and J lost 2 bases, with 10 bases between them. The CDR3 totals 12 residues. In germline, CDR1 is GTSNPN, CDR2 SVGIG (reference sequence). CDR3 in amino acids: CALAAGNQPQHF. For the CDR3, the DNA is TGTGCCCTGGCGGCAGGCAATCAGCCCCAGCATTTT.

This clone was detected only once. The chain joins TRBV6-5 to TRBJ1-5; a possible D gene is TRBD1 (5 bases). Germline CDR1 is MNHEY and CDR2 is SVGAGI. The V and J ends lost 2 bases and 5 bases respectively, with 7 bases between them. There are 13 residues in the CDR3. CDR3 nucleotides: TGTGCCAGCAGTTACGCGGGGGATCAGCCCCAGCATTTT. This codes for CASSYAGDQPQHF.

This clone has just one count. The chain combines TRBV3-1 (or the pseudogene TRBV3-2) with TRBJ1-6; D is uncertain. Trimming removed 1 base from V and 7 bases from J, with 11 bases in between. Germline-derived CDR1 and CDR2 are LGHDT and YNNKEL (reference sequence). The CDR3 totals 15 residues. DNA for the CDR3: TGTGCCAGCAGCCAAGTTCCCGACGGGAATTCACCCCTCCACTTT. Its protein product is CASSQVPDGNSPLHF.